These 8 T cell receptor beta chains were all obtained from the same sample, sequenced in a study of blood T cell repertoires in COVID-19. Profiling relied on immunoSEQ multiplex PCR, and the TCRdb table lists in-frame clones only, not all of them. This table holds approximately 140,000 clones, around nine tenths found once. The sequencing sample was made of PBMCs or T cells enriched from blood (not recorded which). These receptors all stem from a woman aged 45 to 65 who had recovered from COVID-19.

In its sample, this clone was seen a few times. The chain carries TRBV19 and TRBJ1-5; 7 nucleotides align to TRBD1. The CDR3 covers 14 residues. J gave up 2 bases and V 4 bases, and 2 bases lay outside the gene matches. In germline, CDR1 is LNHDA, CDR2 SQIVND (reference sequence). The CDR3 DNA is TGTGCCAGTAGTAGTACAGGGGGCAATCAGCCCCAGCATTTT. Translation gives CASSSTGGNQPQHF.

This clone was seen a handful of times. The CDR3 region has the DNA TGTGCCAGCAGCTTAGCGCCAGGGGGAGGCACTGAAGCTTTCTTT. This sequence encodes CASSLAPGGGTEAFF. The chain combines TRBV7-8 with TRBJ1-1; 7 bases align to TRBD1. This CDR3 spans 15 amino acids. Trimming at V came to 0 bases and at J to 4 bases, leaving 5 bases not matched to a gene. The germline V gene has CDR1 SGHVS and CDR2 FQNEAQ.

The chain joins TRBV7-3 to TRBJ1-6, with D perhaps TRBD1 (5 bases). This CDR3 region has 16 residues. Germline-derived CDR1 and CDR2 are SGHTA and FQGTGA. Trimming removed 2 bases at V and 8 bases at J, with 16 bases between. CDR3 DNA: TGTGCCAGCAGCTTACATGGCCCAGGGATCGATTCACCCCTCCACTTT. It specifies CASSLHGPGIDSPLHF.

The V gene is TRBV6-5, the J gene TRBJ2-7, with TRBD2 matching 7 bases. CDR1 is MNHEY and CDR2 is SVGAGI in the germline V gene. With 6 bases clipped from V and 7 bases from J, the junction kept 6 bases outside the gene matches. CDR3 length: 12 residues. The CDR3 here is CASRTSGVEQYF. The CDR3, as DNA: TGTGCCAGCAGGACAAGCGGGGTTGAGCAGTACTTC.

The chain is built from TRBV9 and TRBJ2-7, with D hard to call. Germline CDR1 reads SGDLS; CDR2 reads YYNGEE. Trimming shortened V by 0 bases and J by 2 bases, and 9 bases separated the two germline ends. The CDR3 length is 14 residues. The CDR3 is CASSVGDTAYEQYF. The CDR3 DNA sequence: TGTGCCAGCAGCGTAGGAGACACAGCCTACGAGCAGTACTTC.

The rearrangement links TRBV6-5 to TRBJ1-2; possible D gene TRBD1, 5 bases. CDR1 and CDR2 from the germline V gene are MNHEY and SVGAGI. The CDR3 contains 16 residues. The V and J ends lost 2 bases and 8 bases respectively, with 21 bases between them. In DNA form, the CDR3 reads TGTGCCAGCAGTTACCTATCCGGGGGGGAGCTACGCGGCTACACCTTC. This encodes CASSYLSGGELRGYTF.

This clone was picked up one time. The chain uses TRBV20-1 and TRBJ2-3, with D possibly TRBD2 on 6 matching bases. Germline V gene sequence: CDR1 DFQATT, CDR2 SNEGSKA (reference sequence). V was trimmed by 8 bases and J by 5 bases, leaving 8 bases between them. The CDR3 runs to 10 residues. The CDR3 protein is CSRTKDTQYF. CDR3 sequence (DNA): TGCAGTAGGACTAAAGATACGCAGTATTTT.

The genes are TRBV19 and TRBJ1-1; 10 positions match TRBD1. The CDR3 is 17 residues long. V dropped 4 bases and J dropped 6; count of bases not matched to a gene: 14. CDR1 is LNHDA and CDR2 is SQIVND in the germline V gene (reference sequence). The CDR3 protein is CASSTPSGTGVFAEAFF. DNA of the CDR3: TGTGCCAGTAGTACTCCCTCCGGGACAGGGGTTTTTGCTGAAGCTTTCTTT. Full variable domain (outside the CDR3, taken from reference TRBV19 and TRBJ1-1): DGGITQSPKYLFRKEGQNVTLSCEQNLNHDAMYWYRQDPGQGLRLIYYSQIVNDFQKGDIAEGYSVSREKKESFPLTVTSAQKNPTAFYLCASSTPSGTGVFAEAFFGQGTRLTVV.